These T cell receptor beta chains were read from a single sample in a study of radiotherapy plus CTLA-4 blockade in lung cancer. Using immunoSEQ multiplex PCR, the repertoire was profiled, and TCRdb retains in-frame clones only, with some absent. Of 35,000 to 50,000 clones in the sample, 55% to 80% were seen once. The sample here was peripheral blood, taken from a patient treated with radiotherapy plus ipilimumab. The receptors come from a human donor with non-small cell lung cancer who had a partial response to radiotherapy plus ipilimumab. CDR3s include the opening cysteine and the closing phenylalanine or tryptophan. Fields, in order: V gene, J gene, CDR3 protein.

TRBV14,TRBJ2-1,CASSQVAGGPSEQFF
TRBV2,TRBJ2-5,CASSLTESQETQYF
TRBV6-1,TRBJ2-5,CAGRTSGQETQYF
TRBV19,TRBJ1-4,CASSMDRGRVKLFF
TRBV6-6,TRBJ1-1,CASSYYRGRTEAFF
TRBV5-1,TRBJ2-5,CASSLATGQGEEQYF
TRBV6-1,TRBJ1-1,CASSPSGNTPEAFF
TRBV30,TRBJ2-1,CAWSRGYNEQFF
TRBV23-1,TRBJ1-2,CASSHIRTVAF
TRBV5-1,TRBJ2-5,CASSFRDRETQYF
TRBV30,TRBJ2-2,CACRTGGIGELFF
TRBV10-2,TRBJ2-1,CASSESGTSGIEQFF
TRBV6-5,TRBJ1-3,CASSYGQGNTIYF
TRBV2,TRBJ2-5,CASKGSGEETQYF
TRBV5-6,TRBJ1-5,CASSLRGSNQPQHF
TRBV7-2,TRBJ2-1,CASIAGGNNEQFF
TRBV6-1,TRBJ2-5,CASRVGGETQYF
TRBV5-1,TRBJ1-3,CASSFLGGVGNTIYF
TRBV7-8,TRBJ1-5,CASSARGADQPQHF
TRBV9,TRBJ1-1,CARSDGQGENTEAFF
TRBV2,TRBJ2-6,CASAPSQVQGSSGANVLTF
TRBV10-3,TRBJ2-7,CAISEFGTEQYF
TRBV2,TRBJ2-2,CASSGSGGRAIGELFF
TRBV30,TRBJ1-6,CAWGTGVNSPLHF
TRBV19,TRBJ1-2,CASSEPGNYGYTF
TRBV7-8,TRBJ2-2,CASSSGGLGTGELFF
TRBV5-1,TRBJ1-1,CASSLDRAWGTEAFF
TRBV7-9,TRBJ1-2,CASSSEGGYGYTF
TRBV18,TRBJ2-3,CASSRVDTQYF
TRBV4-2,TRBJ2-4,CASSQSTGGARIQYF
TRBV7-9,.,CASSFQVYEQYF
TRBV28,TRBJ2-3,CASGRVDTQYF
TRBV19,TRBJ2-4,CASSISSPAKNIQYF
TRBV30,TRBJ1-6,CAWSVRRSYNSPLHF
TRBV2,TRBJ1-3,CASSDHGNSGNTIYF
TRBV6-1,TRBJ1-2,CASSHSGAGYTF
TRBV29-1,TRBJ2-7,CSVGQGGYEQYF
TRBV10-3,TRBJ1-2,CAISESSQGHPYGYTF
TRBV18,TRBJ2-2,CASSHSTGELFF
TRBV5-6,TRBJ2-4,CASSLATRKNIQYF
TRBV2,TRBJ1-1,CASSDSDRFHTEAFF
TRBV25-1,TRBJ1-2,CASSAGGGKGYTF
TRBV19,TRBJ1-1,CASSLNRVMNTEAFF
TRBV19,TRBJ2-1,CASSIDPGTSGRRSYNEQFF
TRBV5-8,TRBJ1-2,CASSPRATGIGGYTF
TRBV6-6,TRBJ1-1,CAIGTTLNAFF